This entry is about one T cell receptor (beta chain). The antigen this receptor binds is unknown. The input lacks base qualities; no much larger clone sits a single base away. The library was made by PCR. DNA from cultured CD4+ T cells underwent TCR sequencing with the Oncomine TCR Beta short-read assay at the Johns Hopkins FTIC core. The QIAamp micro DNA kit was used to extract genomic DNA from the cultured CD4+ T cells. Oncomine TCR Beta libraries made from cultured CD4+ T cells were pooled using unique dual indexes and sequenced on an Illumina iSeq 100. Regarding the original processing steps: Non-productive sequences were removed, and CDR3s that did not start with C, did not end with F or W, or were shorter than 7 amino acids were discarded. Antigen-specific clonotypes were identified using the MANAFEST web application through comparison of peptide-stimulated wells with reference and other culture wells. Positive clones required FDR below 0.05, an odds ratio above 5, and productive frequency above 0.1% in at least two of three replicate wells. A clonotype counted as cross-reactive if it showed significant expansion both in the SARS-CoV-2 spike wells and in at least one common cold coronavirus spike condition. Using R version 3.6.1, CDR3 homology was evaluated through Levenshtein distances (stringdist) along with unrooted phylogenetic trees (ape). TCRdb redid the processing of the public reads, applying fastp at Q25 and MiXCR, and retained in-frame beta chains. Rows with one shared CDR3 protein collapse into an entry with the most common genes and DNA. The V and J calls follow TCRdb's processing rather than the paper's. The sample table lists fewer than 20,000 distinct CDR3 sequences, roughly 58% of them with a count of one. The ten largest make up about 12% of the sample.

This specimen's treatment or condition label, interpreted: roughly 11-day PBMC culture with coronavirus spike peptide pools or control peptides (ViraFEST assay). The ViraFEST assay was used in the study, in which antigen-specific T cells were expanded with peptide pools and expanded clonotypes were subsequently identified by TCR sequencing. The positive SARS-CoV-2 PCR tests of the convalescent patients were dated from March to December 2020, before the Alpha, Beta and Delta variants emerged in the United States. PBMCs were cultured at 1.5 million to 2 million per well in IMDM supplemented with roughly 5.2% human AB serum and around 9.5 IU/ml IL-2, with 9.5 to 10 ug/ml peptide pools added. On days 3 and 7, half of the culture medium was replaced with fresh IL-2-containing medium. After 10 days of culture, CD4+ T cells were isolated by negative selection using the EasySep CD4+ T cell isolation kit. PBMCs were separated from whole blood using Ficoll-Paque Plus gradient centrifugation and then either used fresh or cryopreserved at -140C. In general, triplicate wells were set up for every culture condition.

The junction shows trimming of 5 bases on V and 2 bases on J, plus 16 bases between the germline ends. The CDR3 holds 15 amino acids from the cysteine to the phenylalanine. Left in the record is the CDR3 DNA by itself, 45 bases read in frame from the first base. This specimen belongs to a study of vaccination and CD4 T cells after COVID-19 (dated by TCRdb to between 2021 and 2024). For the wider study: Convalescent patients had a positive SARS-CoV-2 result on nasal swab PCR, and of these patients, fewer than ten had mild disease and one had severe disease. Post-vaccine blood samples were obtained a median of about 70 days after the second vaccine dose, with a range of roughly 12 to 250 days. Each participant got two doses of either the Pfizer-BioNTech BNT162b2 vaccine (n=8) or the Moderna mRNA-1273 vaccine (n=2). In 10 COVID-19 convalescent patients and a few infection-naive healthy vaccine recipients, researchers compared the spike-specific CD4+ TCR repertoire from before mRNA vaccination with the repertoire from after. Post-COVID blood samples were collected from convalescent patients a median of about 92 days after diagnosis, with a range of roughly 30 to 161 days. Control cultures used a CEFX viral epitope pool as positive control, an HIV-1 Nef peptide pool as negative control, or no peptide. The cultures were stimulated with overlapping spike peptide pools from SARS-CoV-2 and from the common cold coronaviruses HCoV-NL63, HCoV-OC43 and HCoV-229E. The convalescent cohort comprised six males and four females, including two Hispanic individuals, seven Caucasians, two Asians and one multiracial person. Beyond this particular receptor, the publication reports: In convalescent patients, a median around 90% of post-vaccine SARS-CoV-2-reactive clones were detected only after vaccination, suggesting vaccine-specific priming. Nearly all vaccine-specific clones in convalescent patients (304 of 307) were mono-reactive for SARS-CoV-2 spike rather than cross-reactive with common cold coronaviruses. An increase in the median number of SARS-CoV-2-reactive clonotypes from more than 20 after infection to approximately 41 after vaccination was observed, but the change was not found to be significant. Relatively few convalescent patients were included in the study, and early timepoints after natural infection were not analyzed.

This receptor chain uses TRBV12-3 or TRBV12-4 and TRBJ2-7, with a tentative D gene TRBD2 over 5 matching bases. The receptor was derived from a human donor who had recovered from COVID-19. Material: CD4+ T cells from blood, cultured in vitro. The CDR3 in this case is CASSDPGSGAYEQYF. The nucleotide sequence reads TGTGCCAGCAGTGACCCGGGGAGCGGAGCCTACGAGCAGTACTTC.